This is a list of T cell receptor beta chains from one sample in a study of OX40 agonist ivuxolimab in advanced cancers. Assay: immunoSEQ multiplex PCR; the TCRdb copy retains only in-frame clones and omits some. Seen here are 80,000 to 95,000 clones, approximately 90% observed once, and the top ten hold 1.3% to 1.5%. The sample consisted of CD4+ or CD8+ T cells sorted from blood, taken in a trial of the OX40 agonist ivuxolimab. These receptors originate from an adult with an advanced solid tumor such as melanoma, head and neck, liver or kidney cancer. The CDR3 runs from the conserved cysteine through the conserved F or W. A D gene is named only where the DNA matches it firmly. For some rows the clone size is stated as once, few or many, or as a class when expanded; others skip it.

>.|.|TRBV30|TRBJ1-2
CAWSMSGWAYYGYTF
TGTGCCTGGAGCATGTCAGGTTGGGCGTATTATGGCTACACCTTC
>.|TRBD1|TRBV11-2|TRBJ1-4
CASSPGQGPEKLFF
TGTGCCAGCAGCCCAGGACAGGGACCTGAAAAACTGTTTTTT
>.|TRBD2|TRBV5-1|TRBJ2-7
CASSGTSSGSSYEQYF
TGCGCCAGCAGCGGAACTTCTAGCGGGAGCTCCTACGAGCAGTACTTC
>.|.|TRBV27|TRBJ1-5
CASSPLTFNQPQHF
TGTGCCAGCAGCCCCCTTACTTTCAATCAGCCCCAGCATTTT
>.|TRBD1|TRBV19|TRBJ1-5
CASSTYGQGGLSQPQHF
TGTGCCAGTAGTACCTACGGACAGGGCGGATTGAGTCAGCCCCAGCATTTT
>once|.|TRBV6-6|TRBJ1-1
CASRRTVAGEAFF
TGTGCCAGCAGACGGACAGTTGCTGGTGAAGCTTTCTTT
>.|.|TRBV28|TRBJ2-7
CASSFGDRDHQYF
TGTGCCAGCAGTTTCGGGGATAGGGATCATCAGTACTTC
>.|TRBD1|TRBV4-2|TRBJ2-1
CASSQGTGKNEQFF
TGTGCCAGCAGCCAGGGGACAGGCAAAAATGAGCAGTTCTTC
>.|TRBD1|TRBV5-1|TRBJ2-3
CASSEDRGTDTQYF
TGCGCCAGCTCTGAGGACAGGGGGACAGATACGCAGTATTTT
>.|.|TRBV29-1|TRBJ2-1
CSVKDWDEQFF
TGCAGCGTTAAAGACTGGGATGAGCAGTTCTTC
>.|.|TRBV19|TRBJ1-1
CASRMERKNTEAFF
TGTGCCAGTAGGATGGAACGGAAGAACACTGAAGCTTTCTTT
>.|.|TRBV28|TRBJ1-3
CASKSHSVVEGTIYF
TGTGCCAGCAAATCCCACAGCGTCGTGGAAGGCACCATATATTTT
>once|.|TRBV29-1|TRBJ1-1
CSVLNRTVEAFF
TGCAGCGTCCTCAACAGGACGGTTGAAGCTTTCTTT
>.|.|TRBV6-5|TRBJ1-1
CASSADWENTEAFF
TGTGCCAGCAGTGCTGACTGGGAGAACACTGAAGCTTTCTTT
>.|.|TRBV15|TRBJ1-2
CATSRDVAAILGGYTF
TGTGCCACCAGCAGAGATGTGGCAGCGATCCTCGGGGGCTACACCTTC
>.|.|TRBV14|TRBJ2-7
CASSHTSPHEQYF
TGTGCCAGCAGCCACACTAGCCCTCACGAGCAGTACTTC
>once|.|TRBV9|TRBJ1-4
CASSVGGSRGEKLFF
TGTGCCAGCAGCGTAGGAGGGAGTCGGGGTGAAAAACTGTTTTTT
>.|TRBD2|TRBV5-4|TRBJ2-3
CASRTSGKYTQYF
TGTGCCAGCCGGACTAGCGGGAAGTATACGCAGTATTTT
>.|.|TRBV28|TRBJ1-2
CASSSTDNNYGYTF
TGTGCCAGCAGTTCGACAGACAATAACTATGGCTACACCTTC
>.|.|TRBV11-1|TRBJ1-1
CASSLGQLNTEAFF
TGTGCCAGCAGCTTAGGGCAGTTGAACACTGAAGCTTTCTTT
>few|TRBD2|TRBV6-5|TRBJ2-7
CASSRGLAGGHEQYF
TGTGCCAGCAGTCGAGGACTAGCGGGAGGGCACGAGCAGTACTTC
>.|.|TRBV11-3|TRBJ1-1
CASARTGMAEAFF
TGTGCCAGCGCTCGCACAGGGATGGCTGAAGCTTTCTTT
>.|.|TRBV28|TRBJ2-7
CASSFRRPRGDSYEQYF
TGTGCCAGCAGTTTCCGGAGGCCGAGGGGTGACTCCTACGAGCAGTACTTC
>.|TRBD1|TRBV2|TRBJ1-2
CASSPRSTGAMGGYTF
TGTGCCAGCAGTCCAAGGTCGACAGGGGCCATGGGGGGCTACACCTTC
>.|TRBD1|TRBV6-5|TRBJ1-1
CASSYSEQGMVEAFF
TGTGCCAGCAGTTACTCAGAACAGGGGATGGTGGAAGCTTTCTTT
>.|.|TRBV5-6|TRBJ2-2
CASSFGGYANTGELFF
TGTGCCAGCAGCTTCGGGGGATACGCGAACACCGGGGAGCTGTTTTTT
>.|.|TRBV5-5|TRBJ1-5
CASSQTIRVSNQPQHF
TGTGCCAGCAGCCAAACGATCAGGGTTAGCAATCAGCCCCAGCATTTT
>once|TRBD1|TRBV5-1|TRBJ2-3
CASSLGDRGNADTQYF
TGCGCCAGCAGCTTGGGGGACAGGGGGAACGCAGATACGCAGTATTTT
>few|.|TRBV28|TRBJ1-6
CASRHSPRRSYNSPLHF
TGTGCCAGCAGGCATAGTCCCCGAAGGTCCTATAATTCACCCCTCCACTTT
>few|TRBD1|TRBV5-1|TRBJ2-7
CASSPYPGQPAYEQYF
TGCGCCAGCAGTCCGTACCCGGGACAGCCAGCCTACGAGCAGTACTTC
>.|TRBD2|TRBV4-1|TRBJ2-5
CASSQGLAGGSHSQYQETQYF
TGCGCCAGCAGCCAGGGACTAGCGGGAGGCTCCCACTCCCAGTACCAAGAGACCCAGTACTTC
>.|TRBD1|TRBV19|TRBJ2-6
CASSIWGRTGDGANVLTF
TGTGCCAGTAGTATCTGGGGACGTACAGGGGACGGGGCCAACGTCCTGACTTTC
>.|TRBD2|TRBV2|TRBJ2-7
CASRPLAGAQYF
TGTGCCAGCAGGCCCCTAGCGGGGGCGCAGTACTTC
>.|TRBD2|TRBV7-2|TRBJ2-7
CASRATSGGEQYF
TGTGCCAGCAGAGCAACTAGCGGGGGAGAGCAGTACTTC
>.|.|TRBV27|TRBJ2-7
CASKSSRAAYEQYF
TGTGCCAGCAAGAGTAGCAGGGCGGCCTACGAGCAGTACTTC
>few|.|TRBV29-1|TRBJ1-1
CSVGQAGWAFF
TGCAGCGTGGGGCAAGCCGGTTGGGCTTTCTTT
>once|.|TRBV5-4|TRBJ1-3
CASSLAGTGSGNTIYF
TGTGCCAGCAGCTTGGCCGGGACTGGCTCTGGAAACACCATATATTTT
>.|.|TRBV18|TRBJ2-7
CASSPSQQRSSYEQYF
TGTGCCAGCTCACCATCTCAGCAGAGAAGCTCCTACGAGCAGTACTTC
>.|.|TRBV18|TRBJ1-1
CASSQGVDTEAFF
TGTGCCAGCTCACAAGGGGTGGACACTGAAGCTTTCTTT
>few|.|TRBV4-2|TRBJ1-6
CASRYRDLSPLHF
TGTGCCAGCAGGTACAGGGACTTGTCACCCCTCCACTTT
>many|.|TRBV5-1|TRBJ1-2
CASSFYRDAGYTF
TGCGCCAGCAGCTTTTACAGGGACGCTGGCTACACCTTC
>.|TRBD1|TRBV6-6|TRBJ2-7
CASTGTGKSYEQYF
TGTGCCAGCACCGGGACAGGAAAATCCTACGAGCAGTACTTC
>.|.|TRBV15|TRBJ1-4
CATSSRAPFATNEKLFF
TGTGCCACCAGCAGCCGTGCCCCATTTGCAACTAATGAAAAACTGTTTTTT
>.|TRBD2|TRBV4-2|TRBJ2-2
CASSQEPSGRNTGELFF
TGTGCCAGCAGCCAAGAACCTAGCGGGAGAAACACCGGGGAGCTGTTTTTT
>.|.|TRBV5-1|TRBJ2-5
CASTKRSGHQETQYF
TGCGCCAGCACCAAGCGCTCGGGGCACCAAGAGACCCAGTACTTC
>.|.|TRBV11-3|TRBJ2-1
CASSLEAVNEQFF
TGTGCCAGCAGCTTAGAGGCGGTGAATGAGCAGTTCTTC
>.|.|TRBV29-1|TRBJ2-1
CSVVGRGHNEQFF
TGCAGCGTTGTAGGGCGGGGGCACAATGAGCAGTTCTTC
>.|TRBD1|TRBV6-1|TRBJ2-3
CASSEFRDRERDTQYF
TGTGCCAGCAGTGAATTTCGGGACAGGGAAAGGGATACGCAGTATTTT
>.|.|TRBV7-6|TRBJ1-4
CASSLANTMGKLFF
TGTGCCAGCAGCTTAGCGAACACAATGGGAAAACTGTTTTTT
>once|TRBD2|TRBV7-8|TRBJ2-7
CASSLAGMPGLVSDYEQYF
TGTGCCAGCAGCTTAGCGGGGATGCCGGGACTAGTGTCAGACTACGAGCAGTACTTC
>.|.|TRBV7-2|TRBJ2-1
CASAAGGFFNEQFF
TGTGCCAGCGCCGCTGGGGGCTTTTTCAATGAGCAGTTCTTC
>.|.|TRBV6-1|TRBJ2-7
CASSERRPGVGEQYF
TGTGCCAGCAGTGAAAGGCGGCCGGGGGTCGGCGAGCAGTACTTC
>.|.|TRBV6-1|TRBJ1-4
CASSVGQFNEKLFF
TGTGCCAGCAGTGTCGGTCAGTTCAATGAAAAACTGTTTTTT
>.|.|TRBV28|TRBJ1-6
CASRGPSYSPLHF
TGTGCCAGCAGGGGCCCATCTTATTCACCCCTCCACTTT
>.|TRBD2|TRBV19|TRBJ2-5
CASSSSGREETQYF
TGTGCCAGTAGTTCTAGCGGGAGGGAAGAGACCCAGTACTTC
>.|TRBD1|TRBV19|TRBJ2-7
CASSSPTGDSYEQYF
TGTGCCAGTAGTTCACCCACAGGGGATTCCTACGAGCAGTACTTC